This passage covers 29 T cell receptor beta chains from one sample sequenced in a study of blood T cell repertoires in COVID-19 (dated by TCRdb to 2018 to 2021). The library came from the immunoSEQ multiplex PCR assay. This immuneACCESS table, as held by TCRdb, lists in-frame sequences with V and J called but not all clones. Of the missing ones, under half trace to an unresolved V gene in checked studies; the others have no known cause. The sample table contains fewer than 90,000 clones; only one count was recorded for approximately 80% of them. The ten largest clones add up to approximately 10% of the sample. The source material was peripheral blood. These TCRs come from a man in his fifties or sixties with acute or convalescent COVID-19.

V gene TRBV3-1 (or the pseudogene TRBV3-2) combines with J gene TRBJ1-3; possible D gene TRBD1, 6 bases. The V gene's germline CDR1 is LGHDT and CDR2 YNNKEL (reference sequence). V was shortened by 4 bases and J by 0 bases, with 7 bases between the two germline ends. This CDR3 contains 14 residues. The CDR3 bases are TGTGCCAGCAGCCCGACAGGCTCTGGAAACACCATATATTTT. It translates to CASSPTGSGNTIYF.

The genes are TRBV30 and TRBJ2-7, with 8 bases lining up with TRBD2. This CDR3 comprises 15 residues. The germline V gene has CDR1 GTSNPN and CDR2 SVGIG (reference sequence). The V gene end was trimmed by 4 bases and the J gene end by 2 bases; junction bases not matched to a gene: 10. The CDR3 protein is CAWTPRSGGPYEQYF. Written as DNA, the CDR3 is TGTGCCTGGACCCCAAGGAGCGGGGGCCCCTACGAGCAGTACTTC.

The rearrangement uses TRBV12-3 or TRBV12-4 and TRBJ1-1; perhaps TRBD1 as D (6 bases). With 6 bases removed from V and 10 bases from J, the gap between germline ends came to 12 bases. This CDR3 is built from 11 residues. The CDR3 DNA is TGTGCCAGCAGGCAAGGGGGGGGAGCTTTCTTT. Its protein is CASRQGGGAFF.

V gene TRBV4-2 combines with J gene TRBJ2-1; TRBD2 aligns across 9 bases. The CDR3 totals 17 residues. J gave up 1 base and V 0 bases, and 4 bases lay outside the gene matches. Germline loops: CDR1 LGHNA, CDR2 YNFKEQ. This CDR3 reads CASSQEAGGGSYNEQFF. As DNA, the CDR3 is TGTGCCAGCAGCCAAGAGGCGGGAGGGGGGTCCTACAATGAGCAGTTCTTC.

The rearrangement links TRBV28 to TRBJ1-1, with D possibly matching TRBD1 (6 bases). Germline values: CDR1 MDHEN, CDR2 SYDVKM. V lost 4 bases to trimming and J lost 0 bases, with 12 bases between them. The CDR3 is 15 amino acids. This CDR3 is CASSSSGALNTEAFF. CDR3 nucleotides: TGTGCCAGCAGTTCATCAGGGGCCCTGAACACTGAAGCTTTCTTT.

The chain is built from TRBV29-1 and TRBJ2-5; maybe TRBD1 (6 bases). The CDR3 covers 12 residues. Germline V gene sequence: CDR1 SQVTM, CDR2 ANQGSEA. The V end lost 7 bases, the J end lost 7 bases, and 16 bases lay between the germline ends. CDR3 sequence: CSATGSDTTQYF. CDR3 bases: TGCAGCGCCACAGGGAGCGACACGACCCAGTACTTC.

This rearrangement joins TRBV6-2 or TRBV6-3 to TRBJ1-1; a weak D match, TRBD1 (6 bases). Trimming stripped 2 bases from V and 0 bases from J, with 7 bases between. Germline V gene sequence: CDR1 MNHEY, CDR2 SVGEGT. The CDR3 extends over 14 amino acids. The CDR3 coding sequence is TGTGCCAGCAGTTACAGGACAGTGAACACTGAAGCTTTCTTT. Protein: CASSYRTVNTEAFF.

As DNA, the CDR3 is TGTGCCAGCAGTAGACAGGGGGCCTATAATTCACCCCTCCACTTT. It translates to CASSRQGAYNSPLHF. The chain combines TRBV28 with TRBJ1-6, with 9 bases aligning to TRBD1. The CDR3 has 15 amino acids. The trim removed 5 bases at V and 2 bases at J, leaving 1 base unmatched. Germline-derived CDR1 and CDR2 are MDHEN and SYDVKM.

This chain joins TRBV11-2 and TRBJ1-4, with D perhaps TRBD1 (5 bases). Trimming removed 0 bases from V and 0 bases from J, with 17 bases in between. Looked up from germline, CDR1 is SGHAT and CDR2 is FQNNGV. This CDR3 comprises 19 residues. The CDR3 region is CASSLDGLGRVTTNEKLFF. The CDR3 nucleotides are TGTGCCAGCAGCTTAGATGGTCTCGGCAGGGTTACAACTAATGAAAAACTGTTTTTT.

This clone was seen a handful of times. The chain's CDR3 is CASSIGREDTGELFF. The CDR3 DNA is TGCGCCAGCAGCATCGGCAGGGAGGACACCGGGGAGCTGTTTTTT. The chain joins TRBV5-1 to TRBJ2-2; tentative D call: TRBD2 (6 bases). V lost 4 bases and J lost 3, with 13 bases in between. Germline loops: CDR1 SGHRS, CDR2 YFSETQ. CDR3 length equals 15 residues.

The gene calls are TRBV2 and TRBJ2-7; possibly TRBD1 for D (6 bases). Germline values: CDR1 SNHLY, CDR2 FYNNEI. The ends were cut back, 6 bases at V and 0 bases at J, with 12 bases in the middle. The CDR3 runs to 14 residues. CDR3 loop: CASRVVQGSYEQYF. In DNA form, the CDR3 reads TGTGCCAGCAGGGTTGTACAGGGCTCCTACGAGCAGTACTTC. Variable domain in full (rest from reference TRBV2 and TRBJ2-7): EPEVTQTPSHQVTQMGQEVILRCVPISNHLYFYWYRQILGQKVEFLVSFYNNEISEKSEIFDDQFSVERPDGSNFTLKIRSTKLEDSAMYFCASRVVQGSYEQYFGPGTRLTVT.

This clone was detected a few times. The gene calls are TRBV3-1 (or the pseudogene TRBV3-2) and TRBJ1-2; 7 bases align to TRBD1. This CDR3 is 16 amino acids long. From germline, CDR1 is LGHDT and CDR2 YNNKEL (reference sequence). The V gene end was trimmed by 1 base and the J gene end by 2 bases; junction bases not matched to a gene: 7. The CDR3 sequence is CASSQATDRANYGYTF. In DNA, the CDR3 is TGTGCCAGCAGCCAAGCCACCGACAGGGCAAACTATGGCTACACCTTC.

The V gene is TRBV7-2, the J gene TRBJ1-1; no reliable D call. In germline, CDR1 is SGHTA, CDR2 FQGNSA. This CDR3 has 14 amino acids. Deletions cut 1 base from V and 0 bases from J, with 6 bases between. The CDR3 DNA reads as TGTGCCAGCAGCTTAGAAGCCGTGAACACTGAAGCTTTCTTT. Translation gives CASSLEAVNTEAFF.

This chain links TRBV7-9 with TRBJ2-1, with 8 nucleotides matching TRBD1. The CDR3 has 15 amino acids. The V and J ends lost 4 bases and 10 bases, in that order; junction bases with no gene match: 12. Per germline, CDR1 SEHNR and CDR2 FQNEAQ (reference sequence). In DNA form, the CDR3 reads TGTGCCAGCAGCTCGGGACAGGTCCGTTCTGGGGAGCAGTTCTTC. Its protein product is CASSSGQVRSGEQFF. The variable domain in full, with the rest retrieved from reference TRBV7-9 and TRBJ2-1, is DTGVSQNPRHKITKRGQNVTFRCDPISEHNRLYWYRQTLGQGPEFLTYFQNEAQLEKSRLLSDRFSAERPKGSFSTLEIQRTEQGDSAMYLCASSSGQVRSGEQFFGPGTRLTVL.

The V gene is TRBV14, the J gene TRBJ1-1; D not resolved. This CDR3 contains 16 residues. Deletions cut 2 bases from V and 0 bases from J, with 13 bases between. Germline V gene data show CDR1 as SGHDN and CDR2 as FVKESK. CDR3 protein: CASSQLFTALNTEAFF. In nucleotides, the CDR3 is TGTGCCAGCAGCCAACTTTTCACAGCTCTGAACACTGAAGCTTTCTTT.

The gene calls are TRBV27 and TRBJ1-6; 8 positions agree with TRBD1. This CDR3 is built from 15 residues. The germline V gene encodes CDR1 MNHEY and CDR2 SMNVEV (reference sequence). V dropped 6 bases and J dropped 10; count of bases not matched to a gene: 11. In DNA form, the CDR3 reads TGTGCCAGCAGCCTGGAGTCAGGGGGCTACTCACCCCTCCACTTT. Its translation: CASSLESGGYSPLHF.

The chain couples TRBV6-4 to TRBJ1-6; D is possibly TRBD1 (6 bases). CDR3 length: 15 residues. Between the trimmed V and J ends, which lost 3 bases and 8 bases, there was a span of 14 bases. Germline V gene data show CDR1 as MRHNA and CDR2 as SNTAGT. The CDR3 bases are TGTGCCAGCAGTGAGGGAGCTGCAGGGGATTCACCCCTCCACTTT. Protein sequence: CASSEGAAGDSPLHF.

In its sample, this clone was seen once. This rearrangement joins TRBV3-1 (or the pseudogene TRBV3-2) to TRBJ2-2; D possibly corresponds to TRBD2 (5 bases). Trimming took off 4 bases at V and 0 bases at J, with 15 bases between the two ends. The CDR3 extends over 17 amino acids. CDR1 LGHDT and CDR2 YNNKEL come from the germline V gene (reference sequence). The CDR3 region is CASSPRVGVANTGELFF. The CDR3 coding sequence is TGTGCCAGCAGCCCGCGGGTCGGGGTCGCGAACACCGGGGAGCTGTTTTTT.

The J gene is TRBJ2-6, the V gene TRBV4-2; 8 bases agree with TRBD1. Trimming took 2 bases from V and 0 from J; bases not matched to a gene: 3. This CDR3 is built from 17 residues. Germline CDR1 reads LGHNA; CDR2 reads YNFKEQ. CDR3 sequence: CASSQRQGRSGANVLTF. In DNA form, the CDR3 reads TGTGCCAGCAGCCAACGACAGGGGCGCTCTGGGGCCAACGTCCTGACTTTC.

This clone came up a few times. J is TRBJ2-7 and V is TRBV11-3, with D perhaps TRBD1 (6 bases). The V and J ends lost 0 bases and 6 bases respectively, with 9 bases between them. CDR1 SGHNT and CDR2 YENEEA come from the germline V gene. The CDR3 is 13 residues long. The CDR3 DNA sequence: TGTGCCAGCAGCTTAGATCAGGGGTCCGAGCAGTACTTC. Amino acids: CASSLDQGSEQYF.

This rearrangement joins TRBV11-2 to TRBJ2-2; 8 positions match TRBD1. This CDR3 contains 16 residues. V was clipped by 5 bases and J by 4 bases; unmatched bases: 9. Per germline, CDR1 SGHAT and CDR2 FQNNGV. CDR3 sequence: CASSTRTGMRTGELFF. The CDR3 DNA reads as TGTGCCAGCAGCACCCGGACAGGGATGCGCACCGGGGAGCTGTTTTTT.

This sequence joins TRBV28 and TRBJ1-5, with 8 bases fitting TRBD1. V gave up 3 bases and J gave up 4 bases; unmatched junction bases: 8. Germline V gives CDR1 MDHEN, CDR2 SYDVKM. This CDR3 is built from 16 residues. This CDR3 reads CASSFVQGAGNQPQHF. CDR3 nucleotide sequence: TGTGCCAGCAGTTTCGTCCAGGGGGCGGGGAATCAGCCCCAGCATTTT.

CDR3 residues: CASSFLDRGTEAFF. In nucleotides, the CDR3 is TGTGCCAGCAGTTTCCTCGACAGGGGCACTGAAGCTTTCTTT. The chain uses TRBV27 and TRBJ1-1; TRBD1 matches 8 bases. From germline, CDR1 is MNHEY and CDR2 SMNVEV (reference sequence). V lost 3 bases, J lost 4 bases, and 4 bases stayed unmatched. The CDR3 sequence is 14 residues long.

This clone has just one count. The CDR3 bases are TGTGCCAGCAGCCAAGGGGACATTCGAGCGAACACCGGGGAGCTGTTTTTT. Protein: CASSQGDIRANTGELFF. The V and J genes are TRBV14 and TRBJ2-2, with a tentative D call TRBD1 (6 bases). The CDR3 spans 17 residues. V was pared by 1 base and J by 0 bases, with 12 bases between. Per the germline V gene, CDR1 is SGHDN and CDR2 is FVKESK.

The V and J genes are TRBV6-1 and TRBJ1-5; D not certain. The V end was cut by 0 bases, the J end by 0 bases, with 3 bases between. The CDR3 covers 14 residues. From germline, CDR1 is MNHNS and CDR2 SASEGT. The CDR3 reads CASSEAHSNQPQHF. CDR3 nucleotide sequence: TGTGCCAGCAGTGAAGCCCATAGCAATCAGCCCCAGCATTTT.

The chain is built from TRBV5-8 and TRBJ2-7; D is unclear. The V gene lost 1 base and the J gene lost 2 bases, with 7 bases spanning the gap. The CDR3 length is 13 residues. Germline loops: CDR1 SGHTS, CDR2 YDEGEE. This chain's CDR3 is CASSLPSTYEQYF. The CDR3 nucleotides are TGTGCCAGCAGCTTGCCCAGTACCTACGAGCAGTACTTC.

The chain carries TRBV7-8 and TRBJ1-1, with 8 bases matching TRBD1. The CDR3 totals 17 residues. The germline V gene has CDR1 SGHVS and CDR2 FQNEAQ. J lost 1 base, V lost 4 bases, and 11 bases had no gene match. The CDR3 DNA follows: TGTGCCAGCAGCTCGAATTCGCAGGGGGCGCGGAACACTGAAGCTTTCTTT. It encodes CASSSNSQGARNTEAFF.

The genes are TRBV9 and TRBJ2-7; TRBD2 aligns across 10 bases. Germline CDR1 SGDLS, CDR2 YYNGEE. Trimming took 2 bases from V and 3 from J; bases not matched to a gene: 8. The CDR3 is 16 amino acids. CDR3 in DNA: TGTGCCAGCAGCGTCTCTGCTAGCGGGAGAGACTACGAGCAGTACTTC. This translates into CASSVSASGRDYEQYF.

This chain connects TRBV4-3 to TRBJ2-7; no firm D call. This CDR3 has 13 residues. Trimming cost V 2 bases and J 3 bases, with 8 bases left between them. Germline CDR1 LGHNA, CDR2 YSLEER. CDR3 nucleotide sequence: TGCGCCAGCAGCCAAAGCACCGTCTACGAGCAGTACTTC. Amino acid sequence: CASSQSTVYEQYF.